This T cell receptor (beta chain) was sequenced during a study of Ad26.COV2.S vaccination and SARS-CoV-2 variants (dated by TCRdb to the early 2020s). The study in broad terms: Vaccine-arm donors were drawn from COV1001, a multicentre, randomized, double-blind, placebo-controlled phase I-IIa trial of Ad26.COV2.S in healthy adults. Ad26.COV2.S was given intramuscularly at 5x10^10 or 1x10^11 viral particles, as a single shot or as two shots 56 days apart. A total of 32 samples were included in the TCR-sequenced set, comprising 19 Ad26.COV2.S vaccine recipients, 5 placebo recipients and 8 SARS-CoV-2 convalescent individuals. Trial participants were randomized into five groups of five: low-dose or high-dose Ad26.COV2.S given once or twice, or placebo on both occasions. The specificity and breadth of SARS-CoV-2-reactive T cell receptors after Ad26.COV2.S vaccination were assessed by TCRbeta repertoire sequencing. Investigators remained blinded to trial group allocation during experiments and outcome assessment.

What this sample's treatment or condition label stands for: roughly 20 received Ad26.COV2.S at low or high dose, single or two shots; roughly five received placebo; per-sample allocation not given. Repertoires of vaccine and placebo recipients were sequenced from samples collected on day 63 after the first injection. Between 29 July and 7 August 2020, Cohort 1b enrolled 25 adults aged 18-55 years at one site in Boston, USA. Ad26.COV2.S consisted of a replication-incompetent adenovirus type 26 vector by which a prefusion-stabilized SARS-CoV-2 spike protein from the original Wuhan strain was expressed. For CDR1 and CDR2, the germline V gene (reference sequence) lists GTSNPN and SVGIG. The CDR3 runs 14 amino acids, cysteine and phenylalanine included. This entry keeps only the CDR3 DNA: 42 bases, framed from base 1. Trimmed from V: 1 base; trimmed from J: 8 bases; junction bases lacking a gene match: 2.

Study-wide findings and limitations: The study was not powered for comparison of responses between vaccine doses or regimens. Substantial breadth of spike-specific CD8+ and CD4+ T cell responses was reported after vaccination. Vaccine and placebo recipients had similar non-spike TCR breadth, a finding consistent with the vaccine containing only spike. Compared with placebo recipients, Ad26.COV2.S recipients showed higher spike-specific TCR breadth (P = 0.0014). According to the authors, total T cell responses may have been underestimated by the TCR breadth and depth analyses.

A word on this clone: The target of this receptor is not known. Per-base qualities were not stored, and no clone one base away is much larger.

The immunoSEQ Assay was used to sequence TCRbeta CDR3 regions. After extraction, genomic DNA underwent amplification by bias-controlled multiplex PCR, followed by high-throughput sequencing. The original pipeline was this. To quantify the absolute abundance of every unique TCRbeta CDR3 region, sequences were collapsed and filtered. T cell fraction was estimated by normalization of TCRbeta template counts to usable DNA, with usable DNA being measured through amplification of reference genes present in all nucleated cells. Repertoire TCRs were annotated as SARS-CoV-2-specific by exact matching of V gene, CDR3 amino acid sequence and J gene to a known reactive TCR set. The reference SARS-CoV-2 TCR set came from MIRA and was filtered for enrichment in COVID-19-positive ImmuneCODE repertoires, removing public or cross-reactive TCRs. Drawing on the MIRA antigens, annotated TCRs were analysed further at the level of specific ORF or position within ORF. Breadth was defined as the number of annotated unique rearrangements divided by the total number of unique productive rearrangements, and depth was defined as the summed frequency of the annotated unique rearrangements. Two-sided Wilcoxon rank-sum tests were used to compare TCR breadth between groups. TCRdb stores this immuneACCESS table with in-frame sequences only. Part of the clones is absent; in the studies checked, under half of the shortfall reflects unresolved V genes, and no reason is known for the rest. V and J calls and clone size are copied from that table; D and trimming were computed from the DNA. Recorded for this sample are more than 300,000 clones; around nine tenths of them occurred a single time. The top ten constitute around 5.3% of the sample.

This TCR came from a person aged 18-60 years who received the Ad26.COV2.S COVID-19 vaccine or a placebo. The rearranged chain carries TRBV30 and TRBJ2-3, with 14 bases in between that match TRBD2. Source: peripheral blood, taken in a trial of Ad26.COV2.S vaccine versus placebo. The bases read TGTGCCTGGAGTGCGGGGACTAGCGGGAGTACGCAGTATTTT. It translates to CAWSAGTSGSTQYF.